This T cell receptor beta chain was documented in a study of beta chain features in type 1 diabetes. The overall study: The study found patients and healthy donors alike in age, gender and cell yields. Findings of the study overall: Across patients, naive, central memory and Treg TCRB repertoires exhibited apparently greater similarity than was observed across healthy donors.

This clone has a handful of counts. The antigen is not known. Other nucleotide sequences in the sample specify the same CDR3. Sequencing targeted expressed TCRB transcripts, as all isolated RNA had been reverse transcribed. Reads from naive, central memory and regulatory T cell samples averaged roughly 3.6 million. Produced via immunoSEQ multiplex PCR; TCRdb's table is partial and in-frame only. The sample has roughly 140,000 clones, approximately 10% seen once. V dropped 7 bases and J dropped 3; count of bases not matched to a gene: 3. This CDR3 has 12 amino acids. From germline, CDR1 is SQVTM and CDR2 ANQGSEA.

The V gene is TRBV29-1, the J gene TRBJ1-1; the match to TRBD1 covers 9 bases. Sample: central memory CD4+ T cells from blood. This TCR was recovered from a man between 18 and 29 years old in good health. The CDR3 loop reads CSGGQGYTEAFF. In DNA, the CDR3 is TGCAGCGGTGGACAGGGGTACACTGAAGCTTTCTTT.